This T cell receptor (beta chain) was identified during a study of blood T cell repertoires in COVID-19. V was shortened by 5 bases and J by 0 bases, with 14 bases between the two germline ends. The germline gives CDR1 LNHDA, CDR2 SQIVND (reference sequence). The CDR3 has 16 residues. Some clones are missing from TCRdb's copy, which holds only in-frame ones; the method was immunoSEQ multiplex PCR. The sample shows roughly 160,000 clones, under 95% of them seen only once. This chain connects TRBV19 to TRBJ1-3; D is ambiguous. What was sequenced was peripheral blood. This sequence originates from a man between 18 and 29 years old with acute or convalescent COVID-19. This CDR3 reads CASSFPRIPSGNTIYF. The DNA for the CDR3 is TGTGCCAGTAGTTTCCCCAGGATTCCCTCTGGAAACACCATATATTTT.